This passage covers 27 T cell receptor beta chains from one sample sequenced in a study of response to subunit inactivated influenza vaccine. TCRdb reanalysed the RT-PCR reads using MiXCR and keeps one entry per CDR3 protein. The sample lists under 200,000 distinct CDR3 sequences, around 12% occurring once. These data also formed part of another study, on T cells expressing NK-cell markers. According to that study: Scientists made TCR beta cDNA using 5'RACE template switching with UMIs.

The material sequenced was CD8+ T cells sorted from PBMCs, taken 12 days after vaccination. These receptors all come from a man aged 50 to 59 who received an inactivated influenza vaccine.

This clonotype was found a few times. V is TRBV11-2 and J is TRBJ2-5; a possible D gene is TRBD2 (5 bases). V was shortened by 5 bases and J by 4 bases, with 17 bases between the two germline ends. Germline V gene lookup returns CDR1 SGHAT and CDR2 FQNNGV. This CDR3 comprises 15 residues. CDR3 region: CASSLRPAVRETQYF. The CDR3 DNA reads as TGTGCCAGCAGCCTCAGGCCAGCGGTCAGAGAGACCCAGTACTTC.

The chain couples TRBV11-2 to TRBJ2-7; TRBD2 matches at 7 bases. This CDR3 is 13 amino acids long. Trimming took 1 base from V and 7 from J; bases not matched to a gene: 4. Per the germline V gene, CDR1 is SGHAT and CDR2 is FQNNGV. The CDR3 is CASSLASGLEQYF. The CDR3 DNA sequence: TGTGCCAGCAGCTTAGCTAGCGGCTTGGAGCAGTACTTC. Drawing the rest from reference TRBV11-2 and TRBJ2-7, the complete variable domain is EAGVAQSPRYKIIEKRQSVAFWCNPISGHATLYWYQQILGQGPKLLIQFQNNGVVDDSQLPKDRFSAERLKGVDSTLKIQPAKLEDSAVYLCASSLASGLEQYFGPGTRLTVT.

The chain employs TRBV7-8 and TRBJ1-5; unclear D gene. Trimming left V 3 bases short and J 0 bases short, with 9 bases between. Germline loops: CDR1 SGHVS, CDR2 FQNEAQ. The CDR3 totals 15 residues. The CDR3 DNA sequence: TGTGCCAGCAGCTTGCCCGCAGATAGCAATCAGCCCCAGCATTTT. Translated: CASSLPADSNQPQHF.

In its sample, this clonotype was seen many times. The chain links TRBV6-6 to TRBJ2-7; D gene unclear. CDR3 length equals 13 residues. Trimming left V 5 bases short and J 7 bases short, with 15 bases between. Germline V gives CDR1 MNHNY, CDR2 SVGAGI (reference sequence). The CDR3 region is CASSTRTAEEQYF. The CDR3 DNA follows: TGTGCCAGCAGTACACGGACGGCGGAAGAGCAGTACTTC.

For this clonotype: A much larger clone is a single base away; this may be a read error. This chain links TRBV4-1 with TRBJ1-1; 9 bases map to TRBD1. Germline assignment: CDR1 MGHRA and CDR2 YSYEKL. The J segment lost 5 bases and the V segment lost 4 bases, leaving 8 bases of the junction unmatched. The CDR3 is 15 residues long. CDR3 protein: CASSREQGAETEAFF. The DNA for the CDR3 is TGCGCCAGCAGCCGTGAACAGGGGGCCGAGACTGAAGCTTTCTTT.

This clonotype has more than one count but fewer than ten. The chain recombines TRBV28 with TRBJ2-7; weak D call: TRBD1 (5 bases). Germline values: CDR1 MDHEN, CDR2 SYDVKM. CDR3 length: 15 amino acids. V was trimmed by 5 bases and J by 3 bases, leaving 17 bases between them. The CDR3 DNA reads as TGTGCCAGCAGTCCCATCCTCATAGGGGACTACGAGCAGTACTTC. This sequence encodes CASSPILIGDYEQYF.

This clonotype was counted only a few times. The V and J genes are TRBV28 and TRBJ2-7, with a possible D match to TRBD2 (5 bases). From germline, CDR1 is MDHEN and CDR2 SYDVKM. Between the trimmed V and J ends, which lost 4 bases and 6 bases, there was a span of 22 bases. The CDR3 has 16 amino acids. The CDR3 nucleotides read TGTGCCAGCAGTTCGATTCCGGGATACACCTCTCGCGAGCAGTACTTC. It yields the protein CASSSIPGYTSREQYF.

This clonotype showed up just a few times. The chain uses TRBV4-3 and TRBJ2-7, with D possibly being TRBD2 (5 bases). This CDR3 is 15 amino acids long. Germline-derived CDR1 and CDR2 are LGHNA and YSLEER. Trimming took off 0 bases at V and 0 bases at J, with 9 bases between the two ends. CDR3 DNA: TGCGCCAGCAGCCAAGACGTCGGGGACTCCTACGAGCAGTACTTC. It yields the protein CASSQDVGDSYEQYF.

This clonotype was recorded many times. The chain recombines TRBV12-3 or TRBV12-4 with TRBJ2-7, with a possible D match to TRBD1 (5 bases). The CDR3 has 15 amino acids. Trimming shortened V by 6 bases and J by 2 bases, and 17 bases separated the two germline ends. The CDR3 loop is CASSPQYRSPYEQYF. The CDR3 DNA reads TGTGCCAGCAGCCCCCAATACAGGAGCCCCTACGAGCAGTACTTC.

This clonotype appeared a few times. The rearrangement links TRBV6-5 to TRBJ1-2; 9 positions agree with TRBD1. V trimming: 0 bases; J trimming: 4 bases; junction bases outside the gene matches: 0. Germline V CDR1 and CDR2: MNHEY, SVGAGI. The CDR3 loop spans 14 amino acids. The CDR3 region is CASSYSTGGYGYTF. DNA of the CDR3: TGTGCCAGCAGTTACTCGACAGGGGGCTATGGCTACACCTTC.

The chain joins TRBV20-1 to TRBJ2-7, with D possibly being TRBD2 (7 bases). The CDR3 is made up of 14 amino acids. Trimming removed 0 bases from V and 4 bases from J, with 13 bases in between. CDR1 and CDR2 (germline): DFQATT, SNEGSKA (reference sequence). Here the CDR3 reads CSARDFGGQYEQYF. The CDR3 DNA follows: TGCAGTGCTAGAGATTTCGGGGGGCAATACGAGCAGTACTTC.

This clonotype was recorded at least ten times. This chain connects TRBV12-3 or TRBV12-4 to TRBJ1-5; no reliable D call. V was pared by 4 bases and J by 1 base, with 8 bases between. The CDR3 loop spans 14 amino acids. The CDR3 loop is CASSSDGSNQPQHF. CDR3 in DNA: TGTGCCAGCAGTTCGGACGGGAGCAATCAGCCCCAGCATTTT.

The chain recombines TRBV4-3 with TRBJ2-1; 9 bases are shared with TRBD2. Germline CDR1 and CDR2: LGHNA and YSLEER. V lost 1 base and J lost 3; bases outside the gene matches: 1. CDR3 length: 15 residues. CDR3 in amino acids: CASSQVRGGYNEQFF. Here the CDR3 DNA reads TGCGCCAGCAGCCAAGTGCGGGGGGGCTACAATGAGCAGTTCTTC.

This clonotype was observed at least ten times. The chain combines TRBV4-2 with TRBJ2-1; unclear D gene. Germline CDR1 is LGHNA and CDR2 is YNFKEQ. The CDR3 totals 13 residues. The V and J ends lost 0 bases and 10 bases respectively, with 10 bases between them. The CDR3 region is CASSQDGWTEQFF. CDR3 nucleotides: TGTGCCAGCAGCCAAGATGGTTGGACGGAGCAGTTCTTC.

The chain couples TRBV3-1 to TRBJ2-7, with D perhaps matching TRBD1 (6 bases). This CDR3 contains 13 residues. V shed 5 bases and J shed 3 bases, with 11 bases lying between them. Germline-derived CDR1 and CDR2 are LGHDT and YNNKEL (reference sequence). The CDR3 region has the DNA TGTGCCAGCAGCTACCGGGACATCTACGAGCAGTACTTC. It yields the protein CASSYRDIYEQYF.

CDR3 loop: CSASLAGVADTQYF. CDR3 DNA sequence: TGCAGTGCTTCACTAGCGGGAGTTGCAGATACGCAGTATTTT. The rearrangement joins TRBV20-1 to TRBJ2-3; 11 positions match TRBD2. The V segment lost 5 bases and the J segment 4 bases; nucleotides outside the gene matches: 5. The length of the CDR3 is 14 residues. Germline CDR1 reads DFQATT; CDR2 reads SNEGSKA (reference sequence).

In this sample, this clonotype turned up a few times. The chain has TRBV10-2 and TRBJ1-1, with a tentative D call TRBD1 (5 bases). In germline, CDR1 is WSHSY, CDR2 SAAADI. This CDR3 comprises 14 residues. Deletions cut 3 bases from V and 1 base from J, with 9 bases between. DNA for the CDR3: TGCGCCAGCAGTGATAGGGGATCGAACACTGAAGCTTTCTTT. It is translated as CASSDRGSNTEAFF.

This chain connects TRBV29-1 to TRBJ1-2; 11 positions agree with TRBD1. Trimming at V came to 2 bases and at J to 8 bases, leaving 7 bases not matched to a gene. CDR1 SQVTM and CDR2 ANQGSEA come from the germline V gene. The CDR3 runs 14 residues. The DNA of the CDR3 is TGCAGCGTTGAATTTTGGACAGGGGGCTGGGGCTACACCTTC. Its translation is CSVEFWTGGWGYTF.

This clonotype has more than one count but fewer than ten. V and J are TRBV12-3 or TRBV12-4 and TRBJ2-5; no reliable D call. This CDR3 is 14 amino acids long. V shed 6 bases and J shed 1 base, with 12 bases lying between them. In DNA form, the CDR3 reads TGTGCCAGCAGCCACGGACGGCTCCAAGAGACCCAGTACTTC. Protein product: CASSHGRLQETQYF.

This chain connects TRBV13 to TRBJ2-3; D is perhaps TRBD2 (7 bases). The germline gives CDR1 PRHDT, CDR2 FYEKMQ (reference sequence). The length of the CDR3 is 16 residues. The V end was cut by 1 base, the J end by 5 bases, with 16 bases between. DNA of the CDR3: TGTGCCAGCAGCTTAGTGGGCGGGGGCGCGAGAGATACGCAGTATTTT. Its translation is CASSLVGGGARDTQYF.

The V and J genes are TRBV5-1 and TRBJ1-4, with D possibly matching TRBD1 (6 bases). Germline V lookup: CDR1 SGHRS, CDR2 YFSETQ. V shed 4 bases and J shed 4 bases, with 14 bases lying between them. The CDR3 has 15 amino acids. For the CDR3, the DNA is TGCGCCAGCAGCGCCGAGGACAGTCTTAATGAAAAACTGTTTTTT. Translated, it gives CASSAEDSLNEKLFF.

This sequence joins TRBV6-5 and TRBJ1-1, with D unclear. In germline, CDR1 is MNHEY, CDR2 SVGAGI. V shed 2 bases and J shed 4 bases, with 11 bases lying between them. The CDR3 contains 14 residues. The CDR3 nucleotides read TGTGCCAGCAGTTACCGAGGTGGAGGCACTGAAGCTTTCTTT. This encodes CASSYRGGGTEAFF.

The chain couples TRBV29-1 to TRBJ2-5; tentatively, D is TRBD1 (5 bases). V lost 3 bases and J lost 5, with 16 bases in between. There are 14 residues in the CDR3. Germline V lookup: CDR1 SQVTM, CDR2 ANQGSEA. The CDR3, as DNA: TGCAGCGTTGATGGGGCCACAATGGGGGAGACCCAGTACTTC. Its protein is CSVDGATMGETQYF.

This clonotype was seen only a few times. The V call is TRBV4-3, the J call TRBJ2-4; 7 bases are shared with TRBD2. The J segment lost 3 bases and the V segment lost 0 bases, leaving 8 bases of the junction unmatched. Germline V gives CDR1 LGHNA, CDR2 YSLEER. This CDR3 comprises 17 residues. CDR3: CASSQDIPSGGKNIQYF. The CDR3, as DNA: TGCGCCAGCAGCCAAGACATCCCTAGCGGTGGCAAAAACATTCAGTACTTC.

This clonotype was found a few times. This chain uses TRBV5-1 with TRBJ2-1; the D gene is possibly TRBD1 (5 bases). The CDR3 spans 19 residues. CDR1 is SGHRS and CDR2 is YFSETQ in the germline V gene. Trimming shortened V by 3 bases and J by 1 base, and 23 bases separated the two germline ends. The CDR3 DNA follows: TGCGCCAGCAGCTATAACCGACAGTTCCCTCAAATATCCTACAATGAGCAGTTCTTC. Its protein product is CASSYNRQFPQISYNEQFF.

This sequence joins TRBV3-1 and TRBJ2-3; D not resolved. The CDR3 runs 16 residues. The V gene lost 1 base and the J gene lost 1 base, with 12 bases spanning the gap. In germline, CDR1 is LGHDT, CDR2 YNNKEL (reference sequence). The CDR3 reads CASSQVQIDGTDTQYF. In DNA, the CDR3 is TGTGCCAGCAGCCAAGTCCAGATAGACGGCACAGATACGCAGTATTTT.

The chain links TRBV6-4 to TRBJ1-1; TRBD1 is a possible D gene (5 bases). Germline CDR1 is MRHNA and CDR2 is SNTAGT. The CDR3 totals 13 residues. V lost 2 bases and J lost 8, with 12 bases in between. This CDR3 reads CASSDGEGFEAFF. CDR3 coding DNA: TGTGCCAGCAGTGACGGGGAGGGGTTCGAAGCTTTCTTT.